The sample holds many counts of the clone carrying this T cell receptor beta chain. The record originates from a study of T-cell reconstitution after alpha-beta-depleted transplantation in children. Trimming pared 6 bases from V and 0 bases from J, leaving 14 bases between. This CDR3 is 15 amino acids long. The germline gives CDR1 MNHEY, CDR2 SVGAGI. Unique molecular identifiers tagged the TCRbeta library. Via MiXCR, TCRdb re-called the PCR reads, giving one row per CDR3 protein. The sample holds about 260,000 distinct CDR3 sequences, just under 8.5% seen once. The material was PBMCs, mostly from graft donor cells, obtained 180 days after TCRalphabeta/CD19-depleted stem cell transplant. This TCR came from a male patient younger than 18 who had a stem cell transplant for acute lymphoblastic leukemia, so the T cells may come from the graft donor. The rearrangement joins TRBV6-5 to TRBJ1-2; TRBD1 is a possible D gene (6 bases). CDR3 coding DNA: TGTGCCAGCAGAAGGGGGAGGGCAGCTAACTATGGCTACACCTTC. Residues: CASRRGRAANYGYTF.